The present TCR beta chain was sequenced within a study of blood T cell repertoires in COVID-19. In the study overall: T cells, B-cell-depleted T cells, or PBMCs supplied cDNA or gDNA.

TCRdb's table, derived via immunoSEQ multiplex PCR, lists solely in-frame clones and lacks some. The sample records around 300,000 clones, about 90% being singletons. Germline V gene sequence: CDR1 SGHNT, CDR2 YYREEE (reference sequence). The V segment lost 4 bases and the J segment 0 bases; nucleotides outside the gene matches: 12. The CDR3 consists of 19 residues. This TCR was recovered from a man aged 30-40 years who had recovered from COVID-19. Sequencing used PBMCs or T cells enriched from blood (not recorded which). The V call is TRBV5-4, the J call TRBJ2-6; 8 bases fit TRBD1. CDR3 nucleotide sequence: TGTGCCAGCAGCCGGGGCGGACAGGGAGTTTTCTCTGGGGCCAACGTCCTGACTTTC. This gives the protein CASSRGGQGVFSGANVLTF.